This TCR beta chain is drawn from a study of T cell responses to AZD1222 COVID-19 vaccine. Overall study results and limits: Repertoires were obtained only post-peak T cell response. The study found vaccine-associated CD4 TCRs spanning spike, dominant at 160-218 and 743-854. Donors were chiefly white British, with a greater number of females, and clonal diversity was perhaps underestimated.

Germline CDR1 is SGHRS and CDR2 is YFSETQ. V was pared by 0 bases and J by 7 bases, with 14 bases between. The length of the CDR3 is 16 residues. Method: immunoSEQ multiplex PCR; TCRdb's copy keeps in-frame clones and lacks some. This table holds about 180,000 clones, just over 85% found once. Comment on this clone: Its matching antigen is unknown.

The sequence came from an adult in good health. The chain has TRBV5-1 and TRBJ1-6, with TRBD1 as a possible D gene (5 bases). The sample consisted of peripheral blood, taken on day 0 of AZD1222 vaccination. The CDR3 reads CASSLVRGRQNSPLHF. The CDR3 DNA sequence: TGCGCCAGCAGCTTGGTTCGGGGACGGCAGAATTCACCCCTCCACTTT.